Presented here are 13 T cell receptor beta chains from one specimen sequenced in a study of shared clonotypes between healthy human individuals. This table comes from immunoSEQ multiplex PCR, and its TCRdb copy is limited to in-frame clones, with some not included. The sample shows about 2,500,000 clones, more than 90% of them seen only once. The sequencing sample was made of naive CD4+ T cells sorted from blood. Subset of the sample: CD45RA+ positively selected. The receptors derive from a man between 18 and 29 years old in good health.

V and J are TRBV14 and TRBJ2-5, with a weak D call TRBD2 (5 bases). Germline V lookup: CDR1 SGHDN, CDR2 FVKESK. The CDR3 consists of 15 residues. V was trimmed by 5 bases and J by 2 bases, leaving 15 bases between them. The CDR3: CASSARLLGQETQYF. In DNA, the CDR3 is TGTGCCAGCAGCGCCCGTTTACTAGGGCAAGAGACCCAGTACTTC.

The rearrangement joins TRBV28 to TRBJ2-1; D is perhaps TRBD2 (5 bases). CDR3 length: 16 residues. Germline V gives CDR1 MDHEN, CDR2 SYDVKM. The germline V and J ends were trimmed by 6 bases and 0 bases, with 15 bases remaining between them. The CDR3 bases are TGTGCCAGCAGCCCGACTACCCTCGGCTCCTACAATGAGCAGTTCTTC. Its translation: CASSPTTLGSYNEQFF.

The CDR3 spells CASSLGGGGAGTEAFF. The CDR3 bases are TGTGCCAGCAGCCTAGGAGGGGGTGGGGCGGGAACTGAAGCTTTCTTT. The J gene is TRBJ1-1, the V gene TRBV7-9; D is perhaps TRBD1 (6 bases). V gave up 5 bases and J gave up 5 bases, with 21 bases separating them. CDR1 is SEHNR and CDR2 is FQNEAQ in the germline V gene (reference sequence). The CDR3 loop spans 16 amino acids.

This chain joins TRBV9 and TRBJ1-1, with D unclear. The germline V gene encodes CDR1 SGDLS and CDR2 YYNGEE. The CDR3 length is 15 residues. Trimming removed 0 bases at V and 1 base at J, with 10 bases between. Here the CDR3 reads CASSVDAGGNTEAFF. In DNA form, the CDR3 reads TGTGCCAGCAGCGTAGACGCGGGAGGGAACACTGAAGCTTTCTTT.

This chain uses TRBV20-1 with TRBJ2-7; a possible D gene is TRBD1 (5 bases). Germline lookup yields CDR1 DFQATT and CDR2 SNEGSKA (reference sequence). CDR3 size: 10 residues. The CDR3 reads CSAIPSTAPV. The CDR3 coding sequence is TGCAGTGCTATTCCCTCGACAGCCCCTGTC.

CDR3 region: CASSLKGAGASLELFF. The CDR3 DNA reads TGTGCCAGCAGCTTAAAGGGGGCGGGAGCCTCCCTGGAGCTGTTTTTT. V and J are TRBV11-2 and TRBJ2-2; D tentatively fits TRBD1 or TRBD2 (7 bases each). This CDR3 region has 16 residues. The germline V gene has CDR1 SGHAT and CDR2 FQNNGV. The ends were cut back, 2 bases at V and 10 bases at J, with 20 bases in the middle.

The chain recombines TRBV6-9 with TRBJ2-7; 9 bases match TRBD1. From germline, CDR1 is MNHGY and CDR2 SVAAGI. Trimming removed 0 bases from V and 3 bases from J; junction bases left unmatched: 6. CDR3 length: 16 residues. CDR3 coding DNA: TGTGCCAGCAGTTATTCACGGACAGGGGACTTCTACGAGCAGTACTTC. It is translated as CASSYSRTGDFYEQYF.

V gene TRBV18 combines with J gene TRBJ2-3, with D uncertain. Trimming shortened V by 0 bases and J by 10 bases, and 14 bases separated the two germline ends. Germline CDR1 and CDR2: KGHSH and LQKENI. The CDR3 contains 14 residues. CDR3 sequence (DNA): TGTGCCAGCTCACCACCGACCCTCAGGTGGTCGCAGTATTTT. As protein: CASSPPTLRWSQYF.

Notes on this clone: One junction end disagrees with the germline gene, perhaps due to a read error. The rearrangement uses TRBV7-7 and TRBJ2-5, with 12 bases identical to TRBD2. This CDR3 spans 15 amino acids. Per germline, CDR1 SSHAT and CDR2 FNYEAQ (reference sequence). The DNA for the CDR3 is TGTGCTAGCAGCGGACTAGCGGGAAGCCAAGAGACCCAGTACTTC. This encodes CASSGLAGSQETQYF.

The chain combines TRBV5-1 with TRBJ1-5, with 9 bases fitting TRBD1. Germline CDR1 and CDR2: SGHRS and YFSETQ. The CDR3 has 15 residues. Germline trimming cut 4 bases from V and 8 bases from J; bases unmatched to any gene: 10. This chain's CDR3 is CASSLTGGSGEPQHF. In DNA form, the CDR3 reads TGCGCCAGCAGCCTGACAGGGGGATCGGGCGAGCCCCAGCATTTT.

The chain couples TRBV6-4 to TRBJ1-1; 11 bases agree with TRBD1. The germline CDR1 and CDR2 sequences are MRHNA and SNTAGT. The trim removed 5 bases at V and 4 bases at J, leaving 6 bases unmatched. CDR3 length: 15 amino acids. The CDR3 DNA is TGTGCCAGCAGTCGGACAGGGGGCGCGGGCACTGAAGCTTTCTTT. Translated: CASSRTGGAGTEAFF.

The chain uses TRBV9 and TRBJ2-1; D is uncertain. The CDR3 runs to 15 residues. The V and J ends lost 0 bases and 4 bases respectively, with 11 bases between them. Germline CDR1 and CDR2: SGDLS and YYNGEE. CDR3 amino acids: CASSVGQLFYNEQFF. CDR3 DNA sequence: TGTGCCAGCAGCGTAGGGCAGCTTTTTTACAATGAGCAGTTCTTC.

The rearrangement uses TRBV5-5 and TRBJ1-5; no clear D gene. Between the trimmed V and J ends, which lost 0 bases and 10 bases, there was a span of 14 bases. CDR1 and CDR2 from the germline V gene are SGHKS and YYEKEE (reference sequence). The CDR3 runs to 14 residues. The CDR3 DNA is TGTGCCAGCAGCTTGGTAATCGAAATCAGCCCCCAGCATTTT. It codes for CASSLVIEISPQHF.